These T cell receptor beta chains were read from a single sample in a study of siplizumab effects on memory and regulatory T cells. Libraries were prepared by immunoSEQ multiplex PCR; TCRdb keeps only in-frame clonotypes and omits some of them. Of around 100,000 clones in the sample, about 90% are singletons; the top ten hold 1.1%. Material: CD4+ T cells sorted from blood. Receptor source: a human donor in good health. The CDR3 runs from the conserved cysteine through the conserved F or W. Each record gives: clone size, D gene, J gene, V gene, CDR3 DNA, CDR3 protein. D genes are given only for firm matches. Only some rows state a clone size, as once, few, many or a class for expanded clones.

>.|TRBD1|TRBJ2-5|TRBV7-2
TGTGCCAGCAGCTTTTCCGGGACAGGGACAGGAGAGACCCAGTACTTC
CASSFSGTGTGETQYF
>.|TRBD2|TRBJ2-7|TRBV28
TGTGCCAGCAGTTATTCCGGGACTAGCTACGAGCAGTACTTC
CASSYSGTSYEQYF
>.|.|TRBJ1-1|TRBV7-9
TGTGCCAGCAGCTTATTCGCCACTGAAGCTTTCTTT
CASSLFATEAFF
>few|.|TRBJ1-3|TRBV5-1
TGCGCCAGCAGCCGACAGCCGACGGGATCTGGAAACACCATATATTTT
CASSRQPTGSGNTIYF
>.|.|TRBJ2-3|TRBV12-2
TGTGCAAGTCGCCGCAGTCGCCCGGATACGCAGTATTTT
CASRRSRPDTQYF
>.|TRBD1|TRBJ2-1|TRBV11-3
TGTGCCAGCAGCTTAGAAAAGTTGGGACAGGGAAAGGGTGAGCAGTTCTTC
CASSLEKLGQGKGEQFF
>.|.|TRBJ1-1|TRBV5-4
TGTGCCAGCAGCTTCGAGGTGAACACTGAAGCTTTCTTT
CASSFEVNTEAFF
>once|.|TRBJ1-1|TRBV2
TGTGCCAGCAGTGAAGCAGGGGTTAACACTGAAGCTTTCTTT
CASSEAGVNTEAFF
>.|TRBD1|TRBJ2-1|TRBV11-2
TGTGCCAGCAGCTTAAATCCGGACAGGGACCCTCAGTTCTTC
CASSLNPDRDPQFF
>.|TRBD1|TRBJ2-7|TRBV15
TGTGCCACCAGCAGAGGAATGAACAGGGGCGCCTACGAGCAGTACTTC
CATSRGMNRGAYEQYF
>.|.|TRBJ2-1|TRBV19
TGTGCCAGTAGTAATCCGGGACCCCGAAAGTCCAATGAGCAGTTCTTC
CASSNPGPRKSNEQFF
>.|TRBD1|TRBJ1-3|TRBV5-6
TGTGCCAGCAGGACAGGGGCTTCTGGAAACACCATATATTTT
CASRTGASGNTIYF
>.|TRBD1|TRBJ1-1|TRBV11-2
TGTGCCAGCAGCCCACCCTCGACAGGGGGCGGCTCCACTGAAGCTTTCTTT
CASSPPSTGGGSTEAFF
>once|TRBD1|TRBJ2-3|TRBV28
TGTGCCAGCATCCATGCTTTCCGGGACAGGGTACGTTCAGGAACAGATACGCAGTATTTT
CASIHAFRDRVRSGTDTQYF
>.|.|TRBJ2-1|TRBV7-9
TGTGCCAGCAGCCTTCACAAACACAGTGGGGACAATGAGCAGTTCTTC
CASSLHKHSGDNEQFF
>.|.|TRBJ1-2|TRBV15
TGTGCCACCAGCAGTACGGACCCAAGAGATGGCTACACCTTC
CATSSTDPRDGYTF
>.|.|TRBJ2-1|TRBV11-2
TGTGCCAGCAGCTCTAACGCGGACGTGTTGGGTGAGCAGTTCTTC
CASSSNADVLGEQFF
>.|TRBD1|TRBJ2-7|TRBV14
TGTGCCAGCAGCCGAGGGACAGGATCCTACGAGCAGTACTTC
CASSRGTGSYEQYF
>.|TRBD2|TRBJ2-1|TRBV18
TGTGCCAGCTCACCACAGCGGGAGATCAACAATGAGCAGTTCTTC
CASSPQREINNEQFF
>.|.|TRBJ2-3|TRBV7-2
TGTGCCAGCAGCTCTAGAAAAACTAGCACAGATACGCAGTATTTT
CASSSRKTSTDTQYF